These 4 T cell receptor beta chains share one sample of origin, sequenced in a study of T cell repertoires in aging, cancer and after chemotherapy (dated by TCRdb to between 2018 and 2021). Genomic DNA extracted from peripheral blood, rather than sorted cells or RNA, was used as the source for amplification of TCR beta rearrangements. Sequencing was performed on an Illumina MiSeq. Using a mixed TRB-A/B primer pool, multiplex touch-down PCR amplified rearranged TRB sequences covering the V, D and J segments. TCRdb applied fastp at Q25 and MiXCR to the public reads, then kept only in-frame beta chains. Each CDR3 protein appears once, grouped with its most common genes and DNA. In this sample the table shows about 4,600 distinct CDR3 sequences, over 20% of which occur a single time. The top ten hold more than 14% of the sample. Sequences were obtained from blood. The receptors were gathered from a human donor with a blood cancer.

The table lists this clonotype with a few counts. The chain couples TRBV5-1 to TRBJ1-2, with D possibly matching TRBD1 (5 bases). CDR1 is SGHRS and CDR2 is YFSETQ in the germline V gene. V lost 0 bases and J lost 0, with 9 bases in between. This CDR3 is built from 15 residues. CDR3 in DNA: TGCGCCAGCAGCTTGGAGGAGGGGACTAACTATGGCTACACCTTC. Protein sequence: CASSLEEGTNYGYTF.

This clonotype is medium-sized. This sequence joins TRBV19 and TRBJ2-3, with TRBD1 as a possible D gene (5 bases). The CDR3 length is 14 residues. Germline assignment: CDR1 LNHDA and CDR2 SQIVND (reference sequence). The V end was cut by 3 bases, the J end by 3 bases, with 10 bases between. The CDR3 reads CASSIQGATDTQYF. CDR3 DNA: TGTGCCAGTAGTATTCAAGGGGCTACAGATACGCAGTATTTT.

This clonotype is medium-sized by share. The gene calls are TRBV19 and TRBJ2-5, with 10 bases that match TRBD2. Germline assignment: CDR1 LNHDA and CDR2 SQIVND (reference sequence). The CDR3 is 13 amino acids. V was pared by 5 bases and J by 5 bases, with 2 bases of the junction left unmatched. CDR3 nucleotide sequence: TGTGCCAGTAGTCTAGCGGGGGTCGAGACCCAGTACTTC. Protein: CASSLAGVETQYF.

This clonotype is medium-sized (0.01 to 0.1%) by share. The chain is built from TRBV6-5 and TRBJ2-1, with 15 positions matching TRBD2. From germline, CDR1 is MNHEY and CDR2 SVGAGI. V was pared by 6 bases and J by 0 bases, with 6 bases of the junction left unmatched. CDR3 length equals 18 residues. CDR3 region: CASSGTSGGLSSYNEQFF. In DNA, the CDR3 is TGTGCCAGCAGCGGGACTAGCGGGGGGCTTAGCTCCTACAATGAGCAGTTCTTC.